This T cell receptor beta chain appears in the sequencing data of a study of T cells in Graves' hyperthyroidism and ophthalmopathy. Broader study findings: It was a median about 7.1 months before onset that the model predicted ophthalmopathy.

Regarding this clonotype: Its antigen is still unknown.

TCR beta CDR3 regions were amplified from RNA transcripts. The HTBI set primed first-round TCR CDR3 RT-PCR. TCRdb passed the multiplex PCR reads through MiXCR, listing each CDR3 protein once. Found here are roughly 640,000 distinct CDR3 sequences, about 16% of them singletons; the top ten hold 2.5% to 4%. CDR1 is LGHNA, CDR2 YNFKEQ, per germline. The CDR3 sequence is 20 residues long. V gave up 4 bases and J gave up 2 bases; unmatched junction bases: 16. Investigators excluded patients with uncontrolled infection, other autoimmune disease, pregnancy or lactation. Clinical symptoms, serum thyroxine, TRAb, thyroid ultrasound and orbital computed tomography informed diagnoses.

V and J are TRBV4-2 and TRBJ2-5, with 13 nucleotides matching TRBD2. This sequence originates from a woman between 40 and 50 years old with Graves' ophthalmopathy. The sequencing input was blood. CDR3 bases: TGTGCCAGCAGCCCCATATCCGGGACTAGCGGGAAGTTTAGGCAAGAGACCCAGTACTTC. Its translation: CASSPISGTSGKFRQETQYF.